These 30 T cell receptor beta chains share one sample of origin, sequenced in a study of beta chain features in type 1 diabetes. No antigens are known for them. Study findings and constraints: Moderate yet significant TCRB CDR3 shortening was seen in Type 1 diabetes patients in all four CD4+ subsets.

All of the isolated RNA was reverse transcribed, so expressed TCRB transcripts were sequenced. TCRdb's table, derived via immunoSEQ multiplex PCR, lists solely in-frame clones and lacks some. The sample has 630,000 or so clones, around 15% seen once. Sequencing was done on a sample of naive CD4+ T cells from blood. The source is a young man with type 1 diabetes.

This clone came up a few times. This chain joins TRBV5-1 and TRBJ2-7, with D possibly being TRBD2 (5 bases). V lost 4 bases and J 1 base, leaving 9 bases between the germline ends. The germline CDR1 and CDR2 sequences are SGHRS and YFSETQ. The CDR3 spans 13 residues. DNA for the CDR3: TGCGCCAGCAGCCCGGACTTATCCTACGAGCAGTACTTC. It is translated as CASSPDLSYEQYF.

This clone was found a few times. The V and J genes are TRBV4-1 and TRBJ1-2; no definite D call. The CDR3 is 15 amino acids. V lost 1 base to trimming and J lost 0 bases, with 9 bases between them. Germline CDR1 reads MGHRA; CDR2 reads YSYEKL. CDR3 loop: CASSQGLTTNYGYTF. The CDR3 DNA sequence: TGCGCCAGCAGCCAAGGTTTAACCACTAACTATGGCTACACCTTC.

The chain carries TRBV28 and TRBJ1-2; D is uncertain. The V gene's germline CDR1 is MDHEN and CDR2 SYDVKM. This CDR3 has 12 amino acids. V was cut by 2 bases and J by 5 bases, with 6 bases left in between. The CDR3 protein is CASSLRRYGYTF. The CDR3 coding sequence is TGTGCCAGCAGTTTAAGACGGTATGGCTACACCTTC.

The rearrangement links TRBV5-4 to TRBJ2-6; D is undetermined. V dropped 0 bases and J dropped 0 bases, with 13 bases sitting between them. Germline CDR1 is SGHNT and CDR2 is YYREEE (reference sequence). CDR3 length: 18 amino acids. As DNA, the CDR3 is TGTGCCAGCAGCTTGGGTCCAGGTAGAACCTCTGGGGCCAACGTCCTGACTTTC. This codes for CASSLGPGRTSGANVLTF.

This clone was seen more than once but under ten times. V and J are TRBV7-6 and TRBJ2-7; TRBD2 agrees at 10 bases. The CDR3 spans 15 residues. V was pared by 3 bases and J by 3 bases, with 5 bases of the junction left unmatched. Germline CDR1 SGHVS, CDR2 FNYEAQ. The DNA for the CDR3 is TGTGCCAGCAGCTTGACTAGCGGGTTCCACTACGAGCAGTACTTC. Protein: CASSLTSGFHYEQYF. The complete variable domain, with remaining parts taken from reference TRBV7-6 and TRBJ2-7, reads GAGVSQSPRYKVTKRGQDVALRCDPISGHVSLYWYRQALGQGPEFLTYFNYEAQQDKSGLPNDRFSAERPEGSISTLTIQRTEQRDSAMYRCASSLTSGFHYEQYFGPGTRLTVT.

The chain is built from TRBV21-1 and TRBJ1-3; TRBD1 is the table's D call and was not checked against the DNA. TRBV21-1 is tagged as a pseudogene. This CDR3 has 19 amino acids. CDR3 nucleotide sequence: TGTGCCAGCAGCTCCCGACCGTGTAAAGGGGCCAACTCTGGAAACACCATATATTTT. This encodes CASSSRPCKGANSGNTIYF.

This clone was observed a few times. The rearrangement uses TRBV7-9 and TRBJ2-5, with 10 bases aligning to TRBD1. Trimming took 5 bases from V and 5 from J; bases not matched to a gene: 8. CDR1 is SEHNR, CDR2 FQNEAQ, per germline (reference sequence). The CDR3 spans 15 residues. The CDR3 DNA follows: TGTGCCAGCAGCACCGACAGGGGGCTAAGTGAGACCCAGTACTTC. Translating it yields CASSTDRGLSETQYF.

This clone appeared a few times. The chain recombines TRBV18 with TRBJ2-3, with 8 positions matching TRBD1. This CDR3 is 18 amino acids long. Per the germline V gene, CDR1 is KGHSH and CDR2 is LQKENI. Trimming at V came to 4 bases and at J to 2 bases, leaving 14 bases not matched to a gene. The CDR3 region is CASSRRAKTGVDTDTQYF. CDR3 nucleotide sequence: TGTGCCAGCTCACGAAGAGCCAAGACAGGGGTGGACACAGATACGCAGTATTTT.

This chain links TRBV9 with TRBJ1-6; no clear D gene. Trimming left V 3 bases short and J 4 bases short, with 11 bases between. Germline V lookup: CDR1 SGDLS, CDR2 YYNGEE. This CDR3 is built from 15 residues. The CDR3, as DNA: TGTGCCAGCAGCGCAACCGGGAATTATAATTCACCCCTCCACTTT. Amino acid sequence: CASSATGNYNSPLHF.

This clone occurred a few times. The chain carries TRBV7-2 and TRBJ2-1; D gene ambiguous. V was cut by 0 bases and J by 1 base, with 1 base left in between. The length of the CDR3 is 13 residues. The germline gives CDR1 SGHTA, CDR2 FQGNSA. The CDR3 DNA reads as TGTGCCAGCAGCTTAGCGTCCTACAATGAGCAGTTCTTC. It yields the protein CASSLASYNEQFF.

Points on this clone: This may come from a read error, since a much larger clone is one base off. The chain recombines TRBV11-1 with TRBJ2-5; D call uncertain. This CDR3 comprises 11 residues. Germline values: CDR1 SGHAT, CDR2 FQDESV (reference sequence). Trimming pared 5 bases from V and 4 bases from J, leaving 5 bases between. Here the CDR3 reads CASSHGETQYF. The CDR3 coding sequence is TGTGCCAGCAGCCATGGAGAGACCCAGTACTTC.

This sequence joins TRBV7-3 and TRBJ2-3, with 8 bases lining up with TRBD2. This CDR3 is 16 amino acids long. The germline gives CDR1 SGHTA, CDR2 FQGTGA. V lost 5 bases, J lost 5 bases, and 12 bases stayed unmatched. DNA of the CDR3: TGTGCCAGCAGCCCAGAGCCGGCGGGGGGCCTAGATACGCAGTATTTT. This codes for CASSPEPAGGLDTQYF.

Only a few counts were recorded for this clone. This rearrangement joins TRBV6-6 to TRBJ1-5, with 7 positions matching TRBD1. Germline V gene sequence: CDR1 MNHNY, CDR2 SVGAGI (reference sequence). The CDR3 consists of 14 residues. The trim removed 5 bases at V and 3 bases at J, leaving 4 bases unmatched. This CDR3 reads CASSEGQPNQPQHF. The CDR3 DNA follows: TGTGCCAGCAGTGAGGGACAGCCCAATCAGCCCCAGCATTTT.

This clone was seen a handful of times. The gene calls are TRBV18 and TRBJ2-7, with D possibly being TRBD1 or TRBD2 (6 bases each). The ends were cut back, 1 base at V and 3 bases at J, with 13 bases in the middle. The CDR3 extends over 15 amino acids. Germline assignment: CDR1 KGHSH and CDR2 LQKENI. DNA of the CDR3: TGTGCCAGCTCACCACTCGGGGGCGTAGGCTACGAGCAGTACTTC. Translated, it gives CASSPLGGVGYEQYF.

The chain is built from TRBV5-1 and TRBJ2-7; unclear D gene. There are 12 residues in the CDR3. Germline lookup yields CDR1 SGHRS and CDR2 YFSETQ. Trimming left V 4 bases short and J 7 bases short, with 12 bases between. The DNA for the CDR3 is TGCGCCAGCAGCCCGGAAGAGAGAGAGCAGTACTTC. This codes for CASSPEEREQYF. The full variable domain, rest sourced from reference TRBV5-1 and TRBJ2-7, is KAGVTQTPRYLIKTRGQQVTLSCSPISGHRSVSWYQQTPGQGLQFLFEYFSETQRNKGNFPGRFSGRQFSNSRSEMNVSTLELGDSALYLCASSPEEREQYFGPGTRLTVT.

The table lists this clone with a few counts. Other DNA variants within this sample encode the same CDR3. The chain links TRBV30 to TRBJ2-5, with 8 bases fitting TRBD2. CDR1 is GTSNPN and CDR2 is SVGIG in the germline V gene (reference sequence). V gave up 3 bases and J gave up 4 bases; unmatched junction bases: 1. The CDR3 sequence is 12 residues long. The CDR3 is CAWSGGAETQYF. In nucleotides, the CDR3 is TGTGCCTGGAGCGGGGGGGCAGAGACCCAGTACTTC.

This chain links TRBV7-3 with TRBJ2-2; D may be TRBD1 (6 bases). Trimming pared 5 bases from V and 0 bases from J, leaving 13 bases between. Germline values: CDR1 SGHTA, CDR2 FQGTGA. This CDR3 contains 16 residues. The CDR3, as DNA: TGTGCCAGCAGCGCCCCAGGGGCCTCGAACACCGGGGAGCTGTTTTTT. Its protein is CASSAPGASNTGELFF.

The V gene is TRBV6-5, the J gene TRBJ1-2, with D perhaps matching TRBD1 (6 bases). The V and J ends lost 2 bases and 4 bases respectively, with 14 bases between them. CDR1 is MNHEY and CDR2 is SVGAGI in the germline V gene. This CDR3 contains 15 residues. The CDR3 reads CASSYGAARGYGYTF. The CDR3 DNA follows: TGTGCCAGCAGTTACGGAGCCGCCAGGGGCTATGGCTACACCTTC.

The J gene is TRBJ1-2, the V gene TRBV9; the D is unclear. CDR1 and CDR2 from the germline V gene are SGDLS and YYNGEE. V shed 0 bases and J shed 0 bases, with 9 bases lying between them. The CDR3 consists of 15 residues. CDR3 region: CASSVGRNTNYGYTF. In DNA, the CDR3 is TGTGCCAGCAGCGTAGGGCGGAACACTAACTATGGCTACACCTTC.

The CDR3 DNA follows: TGTGCCAGCAGCTTAGCGCTGAGGGGCCGTGGCGGGGAGCTGTTTTTT. The encoded protein is CASSLALRGRGGELFF. The chain is built from TRBV7-2 and TRBJ2-2; D is tentatively TRBD1 or TRBD2 (5 bases each). This CDR3 region has 16 residues. Germline V gene sequence: CDR1 SGHTA, CDR2 FQGNSA. V lost 0 bases and J lost 7, with 15 bases in between. The full variable domain, completed using reference TRBV7-2 and TRBJ2-2, is GAGVSQSPSNKVTEKGKDVELRCDPISGHTALYWYRQSLGQGLEFLIYFQGNSAPDKSGLPSDRFSAERTGGSVSTLTIQRTQQEDSAVYLCASSLALRGRGGELFFGEGSRLTVL.

For this clone: Other DNA variants within this sample encode the same CDR3. The chain recombines TRBV28 with TRBJ2-7; the match to TRBD1 covers 10 bases. This CDR3 has 13 residues. The J segment lost 4 bases and the V segment lost 4 bases, leaving 1 base of the junction unmatched. Germline V gene sequence: CDR1 MDHEN, CDR2 SYDVKM. The CDR3 is CASSSGQGYEQYF. CDR3 coding DNA: TGTGCCAGCAGTTCGGGACAGGGGTACGAGCAGTACTTC.

The genes are TRBV30 and TRBJ2-2; TRBD2 is a possible D gene (6 bases). Germline lookup yields CDR1 GTSNPN and CDR2 SVGIG (reference sequence). The CDR3 has 12 residues. Trimming took off 5 bases at V and 6 bases at J, with 10 bases between the two ends. This CDR3 is CAWAPGAGELFF. In DNA, the CDR3 is TGTGCCTGGGCACCGGGGGCCGGGGAGCTGTTTTTT.

A few counts support this clone. The gene calls are TRBV11-3 and TRBJ1-1, with 8 bases aligning to TRBD1. Germline loops: CDR1 SGHNT, CDR2 YENEEA. The CDR3 has 14 amino acids. V gave up 7 bases and J gave up 3 bases; unmatched junction bases: 7. DNA for the CDR3: TGTGCCAGCACCAAGACAGGGGAGGACACTGAAGCTTTCTTT. Translating gives CASTKTGEDTEAFF.

This clone was found a few times. The V call is TRBV7-9, the J call TRBJ2-5; 8 bases map to TRBD1. This CDR3 has 15 residues. Trimming took 5 bases from V and 4 from J; bases not matched to a gene: 9. In germline, CDR1 is SEHNR, CDR2 FQNEAQ (reference sequence). CDR3 coding DNA: TGTGCCAGCAGCCCCGGACAGGGACGACCAGAGACCCAGTACTTC. Translating gives CASSPGQGRPETQYF.

The chain couples TRBV6-5 to TRBJ2-2; 7 bases are shared with TRBD2. CDR1 MNHEY and CDR2 SVGAGI come from the germline V gene. CDR3 length: 15 amino acids. V trimming: 5 bases; J trimming: 1 base; junction bases outside the gene matches: 4. This CDR3 is CASSPGRGNTGELFF. The CDR3 DNA follows: TGTGCCAGCAGTCCAGGGAGGGGGAACACCGGGGAGCTGTTTTTT.

This sequence joins TRBV30 and TRBJ2-5; TRBD1 agrees at 9 bases. CDR1 GTSNPN and CDR2 SVGIG come from the germline V gene (reference sequence). J gave up 2 bases and V 3 bases, and 7 bases lay outside the gene matches. The CDR3 length is 15 residues. The CDR3 nucleotides are TGTGCCTGGAGGGGGTGGGACAGGGTGCAAGAGACCCAGTACTTC. Amino acid sequence: CAWRGWDRVQETQYF.

The chain is built from TRBV7-2 and TRBJ2-5; weak D call: TRBD1 (5 bases). This CDR3 spans 13 amino acids. Germline CDR1 and CDR2: SGHTA and FQGNSA. Deletions cut 6 bases from V and 5 bases from J, with 13 bases between. The CDR3: CASRDGAWETQYF. The CDR3 coding sequence is TGTGCCAGCAGGGATGGGGCCTGGGAGACCCAGTACTTC.

This clone showed up just a few times. Other nucleotide sequences from this sample produce the same CDR3. V and J are TRBV7-2 and TRBJ2-5; D possibly corresponds to TRBD2 (7 bases). Deletions cut 6 bases from V and 5 bases from J, with 16 bases between. CDR1 SGHTA and CDR2 FQGNSA come from the germline V gene. The CDR3 totals 14 residues. The CDR3 loop reads CASSLAGARETQYF. The CDR3 coding sequence is TGTGCCAGCAGTCTTGCGGGGGCTCGGGAGACCCAGTACTTC.

This clone was recorded a few times. V usage is TRBV10-2 and J usage is TRBJ1-5; 9 bases fit TRBD1. Germline V gene sequence: CDR1 WSHSY, CDR2 SAAADI. The junction had 2 bases not matched to a gene; V was cut back by 6 bases and J by 5 bases. CDR3 length equals 13 residues. Here the CDR3 DNA reads TGCGCCAGCAGGCGACAGGGGGATCAGCCCCAGCATTTT. Encoded protein: CASRRQGDQPQHF.

The chain couples TRBV2 to TRBJ2-1; the D gene could be TRBD1 or TRBD2 (5 bases each). The germline CDR1 and CDR2 sequences are SNHLY and FYNNEI. The CDR3 loop spans 13 amino acids. Trimming pared 3 bases from V and 9 bases from J, leaving 12 bases between. In nucleotides, the CDR3 is TGTGCCAGCAGTGACCGGGGACGCCTTGAGCAGTTCTTC. Amino acid sequence: CASSDRGRLEQFF.